A single sample is the source of the 23 T cell receptor beta chains below, sequenced in a study of OX40 agonist ivuxolimab in advanced cancers. Assay used: immunoSEQ multiplex PCR; TCRdb lists only in-frame clones, some missing. Of roughly 100,000 clones listed, 85% to 95% were seen once; the top ten hold around 0.25%. This sample comprised CD4+ or CD8+ T cells sorted from blood, obtained in a trial of the OX40 agonist ivuxolimab. These TCRs come from an adult with an advanced solid tumor such as melanoma, head and neck, liver or kidney cancer.

This clone showed up just once. The chain has TRBV13 and TRBJ2-1; D remains unclear. CDR1 and CDR2 from the germline V gene are PRHDT and FYEKMQ (reference sequence). The CDR3 runs 16 residues. Trimming stripped 5 bases from V and 0 bases from J, with 14 bases between. The CDR3 DNA is TGTGCCAGCAGCCCCAATGTGTGGGACTCCTACAATGAGCAGTTCTTC. Its protein is CASSPNVWDSYNEQFF.

The J gene is TRBJ2-1, the V gene TRBV28; D call uncertain. There are 13 residues in the CDR3. V lost 0 bases to trimming and J lost 4 bases, with 4 bases between them. Germline V gene lookup returns CDR1 MDHEN and CDR2 SYDVKM. CDR3 amino acids: CASSLWLYNEQFF. The CDR3 DNA reads as TGTGCCAGCAGTTTATGGCTGTACAATGAGCAGTTCTTC.

This clone was recorded only once. This chain connects TRBV6-1 to TRBJ2-7; 9 bases are shared with TRBD2. The CDR3 loop spans 15 amino acids. The germline V gene encodes CDR1 MNHNS and CDR2 SASEGT. V lost 4 bases to trimming and J lost 4 bases; unmatched junction nucleotides: 8. Here the CDR3 reads CASSGSGTSPYEQYV. Written as DNA, the CDR3 is TGTGCCAGCAGTGGATCCGGGACTAGCCCGTACGAGCAGTACGTC.

The V and J genes are TRBV28 and TRBJ1-5; no reliable D call. V was pared by 5 bases and J by 5 bases, with 13 bases between. The CDR3 runs to 14 residues. Looked up from germline, CDR1 is MDHEN and CDR2 is SYDVKM. In DNA form, the CDR3 reads TGTGCCAGCAGTGTGGTCAGACCGGATCAGCCCCAGCATTTT. Its translation: CASSVVRPDQPQHF.

The gene calls are TRBV7-8 and TRBJ2-5, with D perhaps assigned TRBD1 or TRBD2 (7 bases each). The CDR3 is 15 residues long. The germline V gene has CDR1 SGHVS and CDR2 FQNEAQ. With 5 bases removed from V and 4 bases from J, the gap between germline ends came to 17 bases. Here the CDR3 reads CASSLSRGGGETQYF. The CDR3 DNA reads TGTGCCAGCAGCCTTAGCAGGGGGGGCGGAGAGACCCAGTACTTC.

The V gene is TRBV6-6, the J gene TRBJ2-1, with D unresolved. Germline V gene data show CDR1 as MNHNY and CDR2 as SVGAGI (reference sequence). This CDR3 spans 10 amino acids. The V end lost 6 bases, the J end lost 5 bases, and 2 bases lay between the germline ends. CDR3 DNA: TGTGCCAGCAGACACAATGAGCAGTTCTTC. Amino acids: CASRHNEQFF.

The chain has TRBV6-4 and TRBJ2-2; D is unresolved. The V gene's germline CDR1 is MRHNA and CDR2 SNTAGT. There are 13 residues in the CDR3. The V gene lost 4 bases and the J gene lost 1 base, with 4 bases spanning the gap. The DNA of the CDR3 is TGTGCCAGCAGTGCCGAGAACACCGGGGAGCTGTTTTTT. This encodes CASSAENTGELFF.

CDR3 nucleotide sequence: TGTGCCAGCAGTCGGGGCCCCGGAGATGGTAATGAAAAACTGTTTTTT. Encoded protein: CASSRGPGDGNEKLFF. The chain joins TRBV11-1 to TRBJ1-4; D perhaps matches TRBD1 (5 bases). Trimming left V 6 bases short and J 4 bases short, with 18 bases between. Germline-derived CDR1 and CDR2 are SGHAT and FQDESV (reference sequence). This CDR3 region has 16 residues.

The J gene is TRBJ1-2, the V gene TRBV5-1; 7 bases match TRBD1. CDR1 is SGHRS, CDR2 YFSETQ, per germline. The ends lost 3 bases at V and 3 bases at J; junction bases unmatched: 5. The CDR3 length is 14 residues. Written as DNA, the CDR3 is TGCGCCAGCAGCTGGCGGGACAGATACTATGGCTACACCTTC. It codes for CASSWRDRYYGYTF.

The chain couples TRBV2 to TRBJ2-3; 9 positions match TRBD2. Per germline, CDR1 SNHLY and CDR2 FYNNEI. The CDR3 is 15 residues long. Trimming cost V 3 bases and J 4 bases; bases outside gene matches: 5. The CDR3 nucleotides read TGTGCCAGCAGTGAGGTACTAGCGGGCCCAGATACGCAGTATTTT. Protein: CASSEVLAGPDTQYF.

This clone was counted once. The chain is built from TRBV7-2 and TRBJ2-7, with 7 bases identical to TRBD1. Germline V gene sequence: CDR1 SGHTA, CDR2 FQGNSA. V lost 2 bases and J lost 3; bases outside the gene matches: 1. The CDR3 runs to 13 residues. In DNA, the CDR3 is TGTGCCAGCAGCTTAAGGACAGGCTACGAGCAGTACGTC. Its protein is CASSLRTGYEQYV.

The J gene is TRBJ2-2, the V gene TRBV30, with 7 bases lining up with TRBD1. After removal of 1 base from V and 4 bases from J, the junction contained 3 bases not matched to a gene. Germline values: CDR1 GTSNPN, CDR2 SVGIG (reference sequence). The CDR3 length is 14 residues. The CDR3 protein is CAWSGQGRTGELFF. As DNA, the CDR3 is TGTGCCTGGAGTGGACAGGGACGCACCGGGGAGCTGTTTTTT.

This rearrangement joins TRBV18 to TRBJ1-1; D uncertain. Germline V gene lookup returns CDR1 KGHSH and CDR2 LQKENI. Between the trimmed V and J ends, which lost 2 bases and 1 base, there was a span of 11 bases. The CDR3 contains 15 residues. The CDR3 protein is CASSPRLTQNTEAFF. The CDR3 coding sequence is TGTGCCAGCTCACCAAGGTTAACGCAGAACACTGAAGCTTTCTTT.

The chain links TRBV10-3 to TRBJ1-2; no firm D call. Looked up from germline, CDR1 is ENHRY and CDR2 is SYGVKD. This CDR3 is built from 12 residues. The germline V and J ends were trimmed by 7 bases and 5 bases, with 11 bases remaining between them. The CDR3 DNA follows: TGTGCCATCATGGGATTTGCGTATGGCTACACCTTC. Encoded protein: CAIMGFAYGYTF.

The chain links TRBV6-6 to TRBJ1-2; D remains ambiguous. CDR1 MNHNY and CDR2 SVGAGI come from the germline V gene (reference sequence). Trimming cost V 6 bases and J 2 bases, with 19 bases left between them. The CDR3 spans 16 residues. In nucleotides, the CDR3 is TGTGCCAGCAGCCCCGGATTTGGGCGCGGGAACTATGGCTACACCTTC. This gives the protein CASSPGFGRGNYGYTF.

The chain couples TRBV7-3 to TRBJ2-1, with D possibly matching TRBD2 (6 bases). There are 14 residues in the CDR3. Trimming removed 3 bases from V and 8 bases from J, with 14 bases in between. CDR1 SGHTA and CDR2 FQGTGA come from the germline V gene. The CDR3 DNA is TGTGCCAGCAGCTTGGGGGGTTCTAGGGATGAGCAGTTCTTC. Residues: CASSLGGSRDEQFF.

This chain uses TRBV4-2 with TRBJ1-4, with 9 bases identical to TRBD1. V dropped 1 base and J dropped 4; count of bases not matched to a gene: 4. The length of the CDR3 is 16 residues. Germline V gene lookup returns CDR1 LGHNA and CDR2 YNFKEQ. The CDR3: CASSQVPGQGNEKLFF. In DNA form, the CDR3 reads TGTGCCAGCAGCCAAGTACCGGGACAGGGTAATGAAAAACTGTTTTTT.

V is TRBV5-6 and J is TRBJ1-1; a possible D gene is TRBD1 (6 bases). The V gene lost 0 bases and the J gene lost 11 bases, with 11 bases spanning the gap. The CDR3 is made up of 12 amino acids. Germline V gene data show CDR1 as SGHDT and CDR2 as YYEEEE. The CDR3 nucleotides are TGTGCCAGCAGCTTGGCGGCGGGGGCGGCTTTCTTT. This translates into CASSLAAGAAFF.

The genes are TRBV7-2 and TRBJ2-6; D unclear. Germline V gene data show CDR1 as SGHTA and CDR2 as FQGNSA. The CDR3 runs 16 residues. Deletions cut 2 bases from V and 1 base from J, with 9 bases between. The CDR3 loop reads CASSLSRRSGANVLTF. The CDR3, as DNA: TGTGCCAGCAGCTTATCCCGGCGTTCTGGGGCCAACGTCCTGACTTTC.

The genes are TRBV28 and TRBJ1-1; D might be TRBD1 (6 bases). Germline V gene data show CDR1 as MDHEN and CDR2 as SYDVKM. Trimming stripped 5 bases from V and 5 bases from J, with 18 bases between. The length of the CDR3 is 15 residues. DNA of the CDR3: TGTGCCAGCAGTGGGACACCGGTTTGGGAAACTGAAGCTTTCTTT. Translating gives CASSGTPVWETEAFF.

V is TRBV7-9 and J is TRBJ1-4; D remains ambiguous. CDR1 is SEHNR and CDR2 is FQNEAQ in the germline V gene (reference sequence). This CDR3 has 15 residues. Deletions cut 5 bases from V and 1 base from J, with 11 bases between. DNA for the CDR3: TGTGCCAGCAGCGCCCGGAGCGAAACTAATGAAAAACTGTTTTTT. Protein sequence: CASSARSETNEKLFF.

This clone was recorded once. This sequence joins TRBV6-6 and TRBJ2-3, with 7 nucleotides matching TRBD2. This CDR3 has 15 amino acids. V shed 2 bases, J shed 3 bases, and the junction held 5 bases outside the gene matches. Per the germline V gene, CDR1 is MNHNY and CDR2 is SVGAGI (reference sequence). CDR3 DNA: TGTGCCAGCAGTTACGGGGGACTACAAACAGATACGCAGTATTTT. Translated, it gives CASSYGGLQTDTQYF.

This rearrangement joins TRBV6-6 to TRBJ2-1; D assignment may be TRBD1 or TRBD2 (5 bases each). The CDR3 covers 15 residues. In germline, CDR1 is MNHNY, CDR2 SVGAGI (reference sequence). V was cut by 6 bases and J by 2 bases, with 14 bases left in between. CDR3 coding DNA: TGTGCCAGCAGGACGAGGGGCCACCCCTACAATGAGCAGTTCTTC. Translation: CASRTRGHPYNEQFF.